This T cell receptor (beta chain) was documented in a study of vaccination effects on CD4 cells after COVID-19 (dated by TCRdb to the early 2020s). The study in broad terms: The ViraFEST assay stimulated PBMC with viral peptide pools and then used TCR sequencing to identify antigen-specific CD4+ T cell clonotypes by expansion. Post-vaccine samples across the study were collected a median of 72 days after the second dose, with a range of 14 to 241. Roughly 2.1 million PBMC per well were cultured in IMDM with around 5.3% human AB serum, 8.5 to 10 IU/ml IL-2 and gentamicin, plus 10 ug/ml peptides. In both COVID-19 convalescent patients and infection-naive vaccine recipients, the study compared SARS-CoV-2 spike-specific CD4+ TCR repertoires from before mRNA vaccination with those from after it. The full study included 10 COVID-19 convalescent patients and several SARS-CoV-2-naive healthy vaccine recipients. The Oncomine TCR Beta short-read assay on an Illumina iSeq 100 was used to sequence cultures from other donors in the study.

The research as a whole found: At late post-vaccination timepoints, both infection-induced and vaccine-induced clones showed marked clonal contraction, consistent with waning T cell responses. The study was limited by a small number of convalescent patients, and early post-infection timepoints were lacking. Among healthy vaccine recipients, nearly all vaccine-induced clones were SARS-CoV-2 mono-reactive, and just 1 of 255 was cross-reactive with common cold coronaviruses.

After around eleven days of culture, CD4+ T cells were isolated with the EasySep CD4+ T cell isolation kit. Participants received two doses of either the BNT162b2 or the mRNA-1273 mRNA SARS-CoV-2 vaccine. None of the healthy vaccine recipients had a prior SARS-CoV-2 infection, which was confirmed by nucleocapsid antibody tests that came back negative both before and after vaccination. On days 3 and 7, half of the culture medium was replaced with fresh IL-2-containing medium. Each peptide stimulation condition was cultured in triplicate wells unless otherwise noted. Using Ficoll-Paque Plus gradient centrifugation, PBMC were separated from whole blood and then either used fresh or cryopreserved at -140C. The QIAamp micro DNA kit was used to extract genomic DNA from the cultured CD4+ T cells. The method was the immunoSEQ multiplex PCR assay. DNA from the cultured and isolated CD4+ T cells underwent TCR beta CDR3 sequencing. In the source study's methods: Non-productive TCR sequences were discarded, and reads were trimmed to the CDR3 region, with only CDR3s of 7 or more amino acids retained. Antigen-specific clonotypes were identified using the MANAFEST web app by comparison of expansion in peptide wells against reference cultures. Positive clones required FDR<0.05 expansion versus reference and all other wells, odds ratio above 5, and frequency above 0.1% in two replicate wells. A clonotype was defined as cross-reactive if the clonotype was significantly expanded both in SARS-CoV-2 spike wells and in at least one common cold coronavirus spike condition. CDR3 similarity was assessed by Levenshtein distance using the stringdist R package, and unrooted trees were constructed with ape in R 3.6.1. The table comes from immuneACCESS by way of TCRdb, which keeps in-frame sequences with V and J called. Part of the clones is missing from these tables; in studies checked, under half for an unresolved V gene and the rest for unknown reasons. V, J and clone size were drawn from that table, and D and trimming were deduced from the DNA. A total of about 73,000 clones appear in this sample, about 73% of them only once. About 2% of the sample is in the top ten clones.

Worth noting for this clone: The specificity of this receptor is unknown. No quality values exist for individual bases; no much larger clone is one base distant.

The CDR3 runs 13 amino acids, cysteine and phenylalanine included. The sequence is cut down to CDR3 DNA, 39 bases in frame from base 1. Relative to germline, V is 6 bases shorter and J is 4 bases shorter, with 10 bases between their ends. From a lookup of the germline V gene, CDR1 and CDR2 are SNHLY and FYNNEI. The specimen comprised CD4+ T cells from PBMCs cultured without peptide, sampled after COVID-19 vaccination. Here the chain combines TRBV2 and TRBJ1-5, with no confident D gene call. The sequence came from a human donor who received a COVID-19 vaccine. The CDR3 is CASRKGLNQPQHF. The bases read TGTGCCAGCAGAAAAGGCCTAAATCAGCCCCAGCATTTT.